The clone carrying this T cell receptor beta chain has only a few counts. Its antigen is unidentified. The ends were cut back, 1 base at V and 9 bases at J, with 7 bases in the middle. The CDR3 extends over 13 amino acids. Germline CDR1 is SEHNR and CDR2 is FQNEAQ (reference sequence). Here immunoSEQ multiplex PCR was the method, and the copy in TCRdb shows in-frame clones only, minus some. The data show 70,000 to 90,000 clones, roughly nine tenths seen once. These data originate in a study of OX40 agonist ivuxolimab in advanced cancers. For the study at large: Partial responses were recorded for three patients, including one with hepatocellular carcinoma and two with cutaneous melanoma.

Study results and caveats: Individuals who were partial responders at 0.1-3.0 mg/kg had clonal expansion that ranked among the lowest. On average, CD8+ T cells had more expanded clones than CD4+. At 0.1 to 3.0 mg/kg and by week 6, clonal expansion occurred in CD4+ and CD8+ blood T cells.

This sequence originates from an adult with an advanced solid tumor such as melanoma, head and neck, liver or kidney cancer. The genes are TRBV7-9 and TRBJ1-6; the D is unclear. The sequencing used CD4+ or CD8+ T cells sorted from blood, collected in a trial of the OX40 agonist ivuxolimab. This CDR3 reads CASSLGTGSPLHF. Here the CDR3 DNA reads TGTGCCAGCAGCTTAGGGACTGGTTCACCCCTCCACTTT.